The count of the clone carrying this T cell receptor beta chain is one. Its antigen is not known. The source of the sample is a study of identical twins. Study-level results: Out-of-frame beta chain sequences displayed weaker excess sharing between twins. Fewer insertions marked abundant cord blood beta clonotypes; young adult naive trended weakly, memory not at all.

TCRdb analysed the 5' RACE reads with MiXCR anew, one entry per CDR3 protein. The sample records about 520,000 distinct CDR3 sequences, less than 25% being singletons. This CDR3 is built from 18 residues. Germline CDR1 is SNHLY and CDR2 is FYNNEI. Between the trimmed V and J ends, which lost 6 bases and 1 base, there was a span of 24 bases. This sample also belongs to another study, concerning T cells expressing NK-cell markers. That study adds: Of eight sequenced donors, seven were HCMV-seropositive and one HCMV-seronegative. These clonotypes additionally ranked first within the CD3+CD56-NKG2C+ fraction of a few donors.

This receptor was taken from a woman aged 18-30 years in good health. Sequenced: CD4+ T cells sorted from blood. This chain uses TRBV2 with TRBJ1-2; a possible D gene is TRBD1 (5 bases). The CDR3 loop reads CASRLNPHRDRFNYGYTF. DNA of the CDR3: TGTGCCAGCAGACTCAACCCCCACCGGGACCGATTTAACTATGGCTACACCTTC.